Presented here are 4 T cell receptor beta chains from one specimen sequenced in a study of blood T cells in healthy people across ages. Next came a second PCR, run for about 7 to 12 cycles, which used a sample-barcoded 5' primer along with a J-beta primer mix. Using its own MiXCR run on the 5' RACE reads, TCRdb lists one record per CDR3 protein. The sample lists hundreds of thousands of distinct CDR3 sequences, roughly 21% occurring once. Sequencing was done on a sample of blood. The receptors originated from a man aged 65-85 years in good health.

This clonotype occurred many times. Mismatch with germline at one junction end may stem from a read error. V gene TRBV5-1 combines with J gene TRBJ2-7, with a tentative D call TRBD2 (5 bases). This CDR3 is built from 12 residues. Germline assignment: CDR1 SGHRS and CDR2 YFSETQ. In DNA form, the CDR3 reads TGTGCCAGCAGTACTAGCTCCTACGAGCAGTACTTC. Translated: CASSTSSYEQYF.

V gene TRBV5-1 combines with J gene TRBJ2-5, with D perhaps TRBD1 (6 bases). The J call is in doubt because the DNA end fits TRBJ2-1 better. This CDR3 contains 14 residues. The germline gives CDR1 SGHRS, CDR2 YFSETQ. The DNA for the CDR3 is TGCGCCAGCAGCAATTCCCTACAGGGAAATGAGCAGTTCTTC. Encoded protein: CASSNSLQGNEQFF.

CDR3: CSASGDLEMETQYF. As DNA, the CDR3 is TGCAGTGCTAGCGGGGACCTGGAGATGGAGACCCAGTACTTC. The chain employs TRBV20-1 and TRBJ2-5; D could derive from TRBD1 or TRBD2 (5 bases each). This CDR3 is 14 amino acids long. V was clipped by 3 bases and J by 5 bases, with 16 bases between them. In germline, CDR1 is DFQATT, CDR2 SNEGSKA (reference sequence).

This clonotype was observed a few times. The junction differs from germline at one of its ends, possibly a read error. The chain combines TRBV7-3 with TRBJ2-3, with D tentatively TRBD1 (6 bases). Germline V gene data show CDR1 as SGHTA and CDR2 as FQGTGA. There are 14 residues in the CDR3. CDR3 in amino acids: CASSSQGGTDAQYF. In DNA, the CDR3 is TGTGCCAGCAGCTCACAGGGCGGCACAGATGCGCAGTATTTT.